Shown below are 3 T cell receptor beta chains from a single sample sequenced in a study of blood T cell repertoires in COVID-19. Assay: immunoSEQ multiplex PCR; the TCRdb copy retains only in-frame clones and omits some. The sample has 300,000 to 400,000 clones; approximately 86% are singletons. Sequencing was done on a sample of PBMCs or T cells enriched from blood (not recorded which). These TCRs come from a woman aged 40 to 55 with acute COVID-19.

Points on this clone: The same CDR3 can be traced to other DNA sequences in this sample. The chain combines TRBV5-1 with TRBJ1-2, with a possible D match to TRBD1 (6 bases). Trimming removed 1 base at V and 3 bases at J, with 10 bases between. Germline V gene data show CDR1 as SGHRS and CDR2 as YFSETQ. This CDR3 comprises 14 residues. CDR3 region: CASSLTGSDYGYTF. The CDR3 nucleotides read TGCGCCAGCAGCTTGACAGGGTCGGACTATGGCTACACCTTC.

The gene calls are TRBV6-2 or TRBV6-3 and TRBJ2-7, with D possibly being TRBD1 (7 bases). The germline CDR1 and CDR2 sequences are MNHEY and SVGEGT. This CDR3 contains 16 residues. Deletions cut 4 bases from V and 0 bases from J, with 16 bases between. CDR3: CASSSHPGGPSYEQYF. DNA for the CDR3: TGTGCCAGCAGTTCGCATCCAGGGGGGCCCTCCTACGAGCAGTACTTC.

This rearrangement joins TRBV7-3 to TRBJ2-6, with D tentatively TRBD1 (5 bases). There are 15 residues in the CDR3. Trimming took off 6 bases at V and 0 bases at J, with 9 bases between the two ends. Germline loops: CDR1 SGHTA, CDR2 FQGTGA. The CDR3 here is CASSQGYSGANVLTF. The CDR3 DNA is TGTGCCAGCAGTCAGGGTTACTCTGGGGCCAACGTCCTGACTTTC.